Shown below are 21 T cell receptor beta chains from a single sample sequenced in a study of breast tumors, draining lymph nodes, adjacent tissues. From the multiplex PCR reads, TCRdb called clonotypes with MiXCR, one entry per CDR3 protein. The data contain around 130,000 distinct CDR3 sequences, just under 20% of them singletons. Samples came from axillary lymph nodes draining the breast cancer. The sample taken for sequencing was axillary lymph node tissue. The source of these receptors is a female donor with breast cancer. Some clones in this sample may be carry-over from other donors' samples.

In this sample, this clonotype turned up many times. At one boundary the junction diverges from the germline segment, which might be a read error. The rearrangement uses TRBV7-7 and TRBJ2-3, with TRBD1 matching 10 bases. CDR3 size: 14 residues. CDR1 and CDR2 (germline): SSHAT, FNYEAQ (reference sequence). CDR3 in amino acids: CASSSGQGKDTQYF. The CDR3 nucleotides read TGTGCTAGCAGCTCGGGACAGGGGAAAGATACGCAGTATTTT. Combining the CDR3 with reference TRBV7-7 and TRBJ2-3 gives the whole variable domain GAGVSQSPRYKVTKRGQDVTLRCDPISSHATLYWYQQALGQGPEFLTYFNYEAQPDKSGLPSDRFSAERPEGSISTLTIQRTEQRDSAMYRCASSSGQGKDTQYFGPGTRLTVL.

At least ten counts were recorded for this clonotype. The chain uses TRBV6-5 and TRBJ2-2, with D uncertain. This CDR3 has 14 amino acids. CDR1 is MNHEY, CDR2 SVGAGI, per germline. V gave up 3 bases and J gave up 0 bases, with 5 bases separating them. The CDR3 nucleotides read TGTGCCAGCAGTTATGACCCGAACACCGGGGAGCTGTTTTTT. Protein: CASSYDPNTGELFF.

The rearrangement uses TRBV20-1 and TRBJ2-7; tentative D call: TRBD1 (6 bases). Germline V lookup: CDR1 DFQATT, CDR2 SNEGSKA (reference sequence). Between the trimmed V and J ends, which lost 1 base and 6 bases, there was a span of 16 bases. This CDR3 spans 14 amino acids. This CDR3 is CSARGQGLLGEQYF. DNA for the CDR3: TGCAGTGCTAGAGGTCAGGGGCTGTTGGGCGAGCAGTACTTC.

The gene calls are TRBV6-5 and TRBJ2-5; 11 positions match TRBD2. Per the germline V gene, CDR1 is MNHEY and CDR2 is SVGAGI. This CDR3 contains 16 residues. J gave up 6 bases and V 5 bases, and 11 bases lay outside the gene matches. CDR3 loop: CASSPWGSGGVQTQYF. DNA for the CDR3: TGTGCCAGCAGTCCGTGGGGTAGCGGGGGGGTTCAGACCCAGTACTTC.

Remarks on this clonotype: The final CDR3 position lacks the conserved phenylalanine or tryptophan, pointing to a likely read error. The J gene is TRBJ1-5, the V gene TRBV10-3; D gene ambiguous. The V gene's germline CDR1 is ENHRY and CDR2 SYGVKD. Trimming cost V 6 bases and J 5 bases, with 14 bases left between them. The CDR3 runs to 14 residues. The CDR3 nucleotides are TGTGCCATCAGACCTTCGAACGGCGATCAGCCCCAGCATTCT. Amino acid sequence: CAIRPSNGDQPQHS.

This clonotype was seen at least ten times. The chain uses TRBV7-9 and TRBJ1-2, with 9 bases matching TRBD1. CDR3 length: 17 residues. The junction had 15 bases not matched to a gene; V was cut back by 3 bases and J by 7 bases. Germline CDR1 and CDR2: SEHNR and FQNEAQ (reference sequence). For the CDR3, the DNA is TGTGCCAGCAGCTTGGGACTTACGGGACAGGGCGCGGGTGGCTACACCTTC. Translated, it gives CASSLGLTGQGAGGYTF.

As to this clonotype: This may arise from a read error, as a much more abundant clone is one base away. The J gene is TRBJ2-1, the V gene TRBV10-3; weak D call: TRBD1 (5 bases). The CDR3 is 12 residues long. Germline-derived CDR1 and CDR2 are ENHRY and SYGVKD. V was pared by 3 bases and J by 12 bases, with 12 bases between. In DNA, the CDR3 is TGTGCCATCAGTGACGAAGGGGTCGGGCAGTTCTTC. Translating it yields CAISDEGVGQFF.

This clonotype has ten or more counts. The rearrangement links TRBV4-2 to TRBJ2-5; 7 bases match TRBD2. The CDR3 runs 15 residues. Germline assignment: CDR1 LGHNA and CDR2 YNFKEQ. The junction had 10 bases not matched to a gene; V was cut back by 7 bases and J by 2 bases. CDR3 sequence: CASTITSVEQETQYF. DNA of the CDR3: TGTGCCAGCACCATTACTAGCGTGGAACAAGAGACCCAGTACTTC.

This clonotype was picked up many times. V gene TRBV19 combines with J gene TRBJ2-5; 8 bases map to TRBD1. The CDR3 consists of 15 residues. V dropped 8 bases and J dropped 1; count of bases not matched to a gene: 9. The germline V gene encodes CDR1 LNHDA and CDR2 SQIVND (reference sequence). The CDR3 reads CASGSMGQAQETQYF. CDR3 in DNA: TGTGCCAGTGGGTCGATGGGACAGGCCCAAGAGACCCAGTACTTC.

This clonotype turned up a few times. Here the CDR3 DNA reads TGTGCCAGCAGCTTGACGCGGACGACCTTCATGAACACTGAAGCTTTCTTT. Protein product: CASSLTRTTFMNTEAFF. The gene calls are TRBV7-8 and TRBJ1-1; no clear D. Trimming took 3 bases from V and 0 from J, leaving 17 bases between them. The CDR3 sequence is 17 residues long. In germline, CDR1 is SGHVS, CDR2 FQNEAQ.

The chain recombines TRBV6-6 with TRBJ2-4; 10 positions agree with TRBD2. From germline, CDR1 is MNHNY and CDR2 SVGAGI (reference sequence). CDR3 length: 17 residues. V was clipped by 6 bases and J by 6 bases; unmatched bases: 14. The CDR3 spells CASSPPSGRGGGNIQYF. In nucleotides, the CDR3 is TGTGCCAGCAGCCCCCCGAGCGGGAGGGGTGGGGGAAACATTCAGTACTTC.

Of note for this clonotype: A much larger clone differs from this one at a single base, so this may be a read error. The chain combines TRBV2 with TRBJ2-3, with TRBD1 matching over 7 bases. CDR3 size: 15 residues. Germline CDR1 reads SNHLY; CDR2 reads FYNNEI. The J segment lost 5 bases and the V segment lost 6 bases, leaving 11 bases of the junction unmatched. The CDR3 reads CASSKGQRDRDTQYF. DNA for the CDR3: TGTGCCAGCAGCAAGGGACAGAGGGATCGAGATACGCAGTATTTT.

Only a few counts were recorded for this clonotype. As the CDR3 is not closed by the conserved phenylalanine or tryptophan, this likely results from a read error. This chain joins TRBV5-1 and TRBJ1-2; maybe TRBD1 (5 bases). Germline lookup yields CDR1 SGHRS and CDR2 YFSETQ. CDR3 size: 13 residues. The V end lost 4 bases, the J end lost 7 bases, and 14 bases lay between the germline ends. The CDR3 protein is CASSRDGSAGYTL. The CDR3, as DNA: TGCGCCAGCAGCCGGGACGGCTCGGCTGGCTACACCCTC.

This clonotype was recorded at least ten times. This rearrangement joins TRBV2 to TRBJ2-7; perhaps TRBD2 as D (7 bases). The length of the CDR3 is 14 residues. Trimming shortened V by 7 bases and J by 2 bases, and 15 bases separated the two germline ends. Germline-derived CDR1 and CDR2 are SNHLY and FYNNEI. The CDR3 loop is CASTEGGPPYEQYF. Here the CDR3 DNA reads TGTGCCAGCACCGAGGGGGGGCCCCCCTACGAGCAGTACTTC.

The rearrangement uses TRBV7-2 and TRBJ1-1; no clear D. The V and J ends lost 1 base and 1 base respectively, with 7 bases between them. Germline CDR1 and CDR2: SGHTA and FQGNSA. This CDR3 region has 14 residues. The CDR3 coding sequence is TGTGCCAGCAGCTTAGGTCTAAAGAACACTGAAGCTTTCTTT. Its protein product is CASSLGLKNTEAFF.

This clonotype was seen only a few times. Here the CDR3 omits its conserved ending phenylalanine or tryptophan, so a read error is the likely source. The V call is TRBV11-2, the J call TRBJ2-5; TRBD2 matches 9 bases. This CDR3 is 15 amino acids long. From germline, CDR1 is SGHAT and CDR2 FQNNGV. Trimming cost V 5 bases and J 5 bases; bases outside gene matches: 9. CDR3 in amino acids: CASSARLAVRETQYL. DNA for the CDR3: TGTGCCAGCAGCGCACGACTAGCGGTTAGGGAGACCCAGTACCTC.

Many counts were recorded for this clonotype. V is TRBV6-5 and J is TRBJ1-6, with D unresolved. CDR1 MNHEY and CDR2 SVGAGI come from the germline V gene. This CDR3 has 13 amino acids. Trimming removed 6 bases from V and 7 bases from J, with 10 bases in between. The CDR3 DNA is TGTGCCAGCAGGAGGTGGGAAAATTCACCCCTCCACTTT. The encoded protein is CASRRWENSPLHF.

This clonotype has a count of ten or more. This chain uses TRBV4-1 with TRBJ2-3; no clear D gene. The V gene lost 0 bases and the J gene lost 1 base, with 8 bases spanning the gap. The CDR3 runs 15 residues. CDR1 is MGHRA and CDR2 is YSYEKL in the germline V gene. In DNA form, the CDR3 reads TGCGCCAGCAGCCAAGATTGGGCCCGCACAGATACGCAGTATTTT. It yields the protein CASSQDWARTDTQYF.

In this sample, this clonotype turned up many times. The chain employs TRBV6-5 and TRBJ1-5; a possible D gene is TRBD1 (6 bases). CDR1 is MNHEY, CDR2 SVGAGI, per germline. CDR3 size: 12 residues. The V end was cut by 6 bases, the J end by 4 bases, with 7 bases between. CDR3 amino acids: CASSQGNQPQHF. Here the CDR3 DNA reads TGTGCCAGCAGCCAGGGGAATCAGCCCCAGCATTTT.

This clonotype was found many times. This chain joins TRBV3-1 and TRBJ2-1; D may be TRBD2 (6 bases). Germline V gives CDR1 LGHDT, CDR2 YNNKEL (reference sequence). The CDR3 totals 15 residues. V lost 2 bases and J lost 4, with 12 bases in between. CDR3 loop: CASSQWLASYNEQFF. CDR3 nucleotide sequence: TGTGCCAGCAGCCAATGGCTAGCGAGTTACAATGAGCAGTTCTTC.

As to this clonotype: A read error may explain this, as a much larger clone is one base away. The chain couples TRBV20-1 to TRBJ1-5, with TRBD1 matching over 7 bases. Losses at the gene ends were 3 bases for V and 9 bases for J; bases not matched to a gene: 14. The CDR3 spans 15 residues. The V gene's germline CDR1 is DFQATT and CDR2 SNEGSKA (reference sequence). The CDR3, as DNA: TGCAGTGCTAGTGCCAGGGGGTTCCAGGATCGGCCCCAGCATTTT. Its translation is CSASARGFQDRPQHF.